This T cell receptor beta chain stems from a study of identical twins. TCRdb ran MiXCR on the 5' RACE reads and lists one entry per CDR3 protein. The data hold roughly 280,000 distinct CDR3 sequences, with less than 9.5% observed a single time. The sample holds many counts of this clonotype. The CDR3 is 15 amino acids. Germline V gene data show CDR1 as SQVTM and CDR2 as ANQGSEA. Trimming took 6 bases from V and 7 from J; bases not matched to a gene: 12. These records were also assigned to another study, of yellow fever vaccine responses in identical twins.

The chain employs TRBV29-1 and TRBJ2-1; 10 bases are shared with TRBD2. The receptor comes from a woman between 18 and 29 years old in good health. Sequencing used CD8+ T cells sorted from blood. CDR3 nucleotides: TGCAGCGTGCCAACGGGGCTAGCGGGAGAAAATGAGCAGTTCTTC. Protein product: CSVPTGLAGENEQFF.